The text below deals with one T cell receptor (delta chain). The sample holds other DNA sequences that translate to the same CDR3. TCRdb redid the clone calls on the reads with CATT. Of about 5,000 delta-chain clones listed, less than 4% are singletons. The data stem from a study of gamma-delta chains in newborns, infants, children. Study-level background: Innate gammadelta T cells reportedly expand polyclonally right after birth, driven by microbial exposure, per the title.

J lost 0 bases, V lost 0 bases, and 6 bases had no gene match. Germline V lookup: CDR1 GEAIGNYY, CDR2 EKD. The CDR3 covers 19 residues. The receptor's source is a child who was a newborn, infant or young child, either healthy, febrile or measles-vaccinated (not recorded which). The V gene is TRDV2, the J gene TRDJ3, with 8 bases that match TRDD3. Input material: blood. The CDR3, as DNA: TGTGCCTGTGACACCGTGACTGGGGGGAGCTCCTGGGACACCCGACAGATGTTTTTC. Translation gives CACDTVTGGSSWDTRQMFF.